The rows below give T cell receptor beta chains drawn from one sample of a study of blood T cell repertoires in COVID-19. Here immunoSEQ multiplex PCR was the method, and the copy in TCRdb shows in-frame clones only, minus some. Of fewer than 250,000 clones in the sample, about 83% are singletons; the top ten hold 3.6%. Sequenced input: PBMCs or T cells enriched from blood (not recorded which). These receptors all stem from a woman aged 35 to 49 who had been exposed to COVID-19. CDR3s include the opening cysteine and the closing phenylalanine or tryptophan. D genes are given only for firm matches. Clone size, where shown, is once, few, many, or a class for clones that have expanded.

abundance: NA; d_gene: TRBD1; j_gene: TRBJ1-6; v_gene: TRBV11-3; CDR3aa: CASSLRQGSPLHF; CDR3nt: TGTGCCAGCAGCTTGAGACAGGGATCACCCCTCCACTTT
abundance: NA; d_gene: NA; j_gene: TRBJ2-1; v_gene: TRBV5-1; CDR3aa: CASKGGHNEQFF; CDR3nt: TGCGCCAGCAAGGGCGGGCACAATGAGCAGTTCTTC
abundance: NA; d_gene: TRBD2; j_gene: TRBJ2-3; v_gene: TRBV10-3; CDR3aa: CAISGGGRTKSTDTQYF; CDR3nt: TGTGCCATCAGTGGGGGGGGAAGGACAAAAAGCACAGATACGCAGTATTTT
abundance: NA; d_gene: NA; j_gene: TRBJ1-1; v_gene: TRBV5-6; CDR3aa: CASSRRGSAFF; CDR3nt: TGTGCCAGCAGTCGCCGGGGGTCAGCTTTCTTT
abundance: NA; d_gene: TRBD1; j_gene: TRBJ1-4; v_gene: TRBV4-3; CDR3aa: CASSQGTGAPGEKLFF; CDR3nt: TGCGCCAGCAGCCAGGGGACAGGGGCGCCAGGGGAAAAACTGTTTTTT
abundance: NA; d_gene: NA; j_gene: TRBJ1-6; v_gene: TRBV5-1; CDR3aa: CASRTGGYESPLHF; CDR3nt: TGCGCCAGCAGGACGGGGGGTTATGAGTCACCCCTCCACTTT
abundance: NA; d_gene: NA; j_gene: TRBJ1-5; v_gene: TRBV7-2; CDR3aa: CASSLGMAGDQPQHF; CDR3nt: TGTGCCAGCAGCTTAGGAATGGCAGGGGATCAGCCCCAGCATTTT
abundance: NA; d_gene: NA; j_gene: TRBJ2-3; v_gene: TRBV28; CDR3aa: CASSSNGPREYF; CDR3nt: TGTGCCAGCAGCTCCAACGGCCCACGGGAGTATTTT
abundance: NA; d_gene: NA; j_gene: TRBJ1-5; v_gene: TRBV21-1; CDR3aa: CASSPEGPGGYSNQPQHF; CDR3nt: TGTGCCAGCAGCCCTGAGGGGCCAGGGGGCTATAGCAATCAGCCCCAGCATTTT
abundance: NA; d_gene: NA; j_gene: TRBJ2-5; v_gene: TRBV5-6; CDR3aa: CASSLLETQYF; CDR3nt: TGTGCCAGCAGCTTACTGGAGACCCAGTACTTC
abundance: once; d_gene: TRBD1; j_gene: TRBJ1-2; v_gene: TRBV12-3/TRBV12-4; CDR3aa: CASSNGQGYGYTF; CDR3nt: TGTGCCAGCAGCAACGGACAGGGGTATGGCTACACCTTC
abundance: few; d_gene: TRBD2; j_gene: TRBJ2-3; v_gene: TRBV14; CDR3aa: CASSPPWRGFTDTQYF; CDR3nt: TGTGCCAGCAGCCCCCCGTGGCGGGGGTTCACAGATACGCAGTATTTT
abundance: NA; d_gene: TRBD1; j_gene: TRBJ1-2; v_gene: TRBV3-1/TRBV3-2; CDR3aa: CASSQGGTGAESYGYTF; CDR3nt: TGTGCCAGCAGCCAAGGTGGGACAGGGGCCGAATCATATGGCTACACCTTC
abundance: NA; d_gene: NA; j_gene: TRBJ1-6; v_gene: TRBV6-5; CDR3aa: CASRDRASPLHF; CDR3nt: TGTGCCAGCAGGGACAGAGCTTCACCCCTCCACTTT
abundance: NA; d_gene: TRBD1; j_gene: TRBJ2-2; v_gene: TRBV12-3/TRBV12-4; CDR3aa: CASSDRVIGELFF; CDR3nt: TGTGCCAGCAGTGACAGGGTCATCGGGGAGCTGTTTTTT
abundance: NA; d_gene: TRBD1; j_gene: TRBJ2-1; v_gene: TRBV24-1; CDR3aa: CATRDPNYRGHSYNEQFF; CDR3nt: TGTGCCACCAGAGACCCGAATTACAGGGGGCACTCCTACAATGAGCAGTTCTTC
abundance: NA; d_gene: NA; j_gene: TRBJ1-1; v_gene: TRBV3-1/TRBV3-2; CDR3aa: CASSQDPQGEVTEAFF; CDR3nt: TGTGCCAGCAGCCAAGACCCACAGGGAGAAGTCACTGAAGCTTTCTTT
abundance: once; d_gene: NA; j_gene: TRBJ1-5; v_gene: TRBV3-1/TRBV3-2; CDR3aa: CASSQKGHNQPQHF; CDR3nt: TGTGCCAGCAGCCAGAAGGGGCACAATCAGCCCCAGCATTTT
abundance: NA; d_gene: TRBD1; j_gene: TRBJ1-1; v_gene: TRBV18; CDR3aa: CASSPRTGTNTEAFF; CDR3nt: TGTGCCAGCTCACCCCGGACAGGGACTAACACTGAAGCTTTCTTT
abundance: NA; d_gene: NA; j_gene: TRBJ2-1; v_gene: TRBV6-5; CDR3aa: CASSSLEQFF; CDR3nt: TGTGCCAGCAGCTCCCTAGAGCAGTTCTTC
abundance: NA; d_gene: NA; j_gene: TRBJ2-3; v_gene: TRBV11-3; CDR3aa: CASSQGIDTQYF; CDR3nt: TGTGCCAGCAGCCAGGGGATAGATACGCAGTATTTT
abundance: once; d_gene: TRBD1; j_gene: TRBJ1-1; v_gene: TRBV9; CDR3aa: CASSRDRGFSTEAFF; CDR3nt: TGTGCCAGCAGCCGCGACAGGGGCTTCAGCACTGAAGCTTTCTTT
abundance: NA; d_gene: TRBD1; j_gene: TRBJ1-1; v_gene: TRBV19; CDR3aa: CASSLGQGWNTEAFF; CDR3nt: TGTGCCAGTAGTCTGGGACAGGGGTGGAACACTGAAGCTTTCTTT
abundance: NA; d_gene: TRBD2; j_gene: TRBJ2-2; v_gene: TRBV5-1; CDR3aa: CASSLTSGGPATGELFF; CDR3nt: TGCGCCAGCAGCTTGACTAGCGGGGGCCCCGCCACCGGGGAGCTGTTTTTT
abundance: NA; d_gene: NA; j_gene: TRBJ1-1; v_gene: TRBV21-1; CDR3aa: CASSKVGTENTEAFF; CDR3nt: TGTGCCAGCAGCAAAGTTGGGACAGAGAACACTGAAGCTTTCTTT
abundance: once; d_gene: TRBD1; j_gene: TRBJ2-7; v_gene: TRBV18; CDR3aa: CASSPGQGAAIEQYF; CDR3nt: TGTGCCAGCTCACCGGGACAGGGGGCGGCTATAGAGCAGTACTTC
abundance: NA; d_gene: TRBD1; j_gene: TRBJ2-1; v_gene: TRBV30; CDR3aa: CASNQQGNEQFF; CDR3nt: TGTGCCTCCAACCAACAGGGGAATGAGCAGTTCTTC
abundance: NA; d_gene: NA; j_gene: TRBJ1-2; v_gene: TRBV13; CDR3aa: CASSSPRDYGGYTF; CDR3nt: TGTGCCAGCAGCTCTCCCCGGGACTACGGTGGCTACACCTTC
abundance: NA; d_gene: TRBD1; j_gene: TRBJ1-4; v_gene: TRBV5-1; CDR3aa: CASSLAEGGTNEKLFF; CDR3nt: TGCGCCAGCAGCTTGGCCGAAGGGGGCACTAATGAAAAACTGTTTTTT
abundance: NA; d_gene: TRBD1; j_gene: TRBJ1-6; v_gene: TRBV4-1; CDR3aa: CASSPGRRGQSPLHF; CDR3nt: TGCGCCAGCAGCCCCGGTCGGAGGGGGCAATCACCCCTCCACTTT
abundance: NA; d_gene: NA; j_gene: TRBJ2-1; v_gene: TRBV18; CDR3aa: CASSPGGNEQFF; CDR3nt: TGTGCCAGCTCACCGGGGGGCAATGAGCAGTTCTTC
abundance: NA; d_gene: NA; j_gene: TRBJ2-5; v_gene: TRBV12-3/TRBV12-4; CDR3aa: CASTEGRQTQYF; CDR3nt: TGTGCCAGCACGGAGGGGCGGCAGACCCAGTACTTC
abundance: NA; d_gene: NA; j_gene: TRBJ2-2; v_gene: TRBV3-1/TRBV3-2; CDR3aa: CASSARGVTGELFF; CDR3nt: TGTGCCAGCAGCGCCAGGGGGGTCACCGGGGAGCTGTTTTTT
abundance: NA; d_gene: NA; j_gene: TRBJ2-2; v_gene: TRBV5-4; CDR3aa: CASSSTPGELFF; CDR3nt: TGTGCCAGCAGCTCAACACCGGGGGAGCTGTTTTTT
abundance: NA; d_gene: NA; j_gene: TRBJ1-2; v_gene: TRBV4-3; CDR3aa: CASSQDLTQDYGYTF; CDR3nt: TGCGCCAGCAGCCAAGATCTAACACAGGACTATGGCTACACCTTC
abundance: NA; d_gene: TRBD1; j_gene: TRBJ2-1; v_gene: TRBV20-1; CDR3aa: CSANDRAEQFF; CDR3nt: TGCAGTGCCAATGACAGGGCGGAGCAGTTCTTC
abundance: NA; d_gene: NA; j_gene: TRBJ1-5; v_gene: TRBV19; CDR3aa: CASTMSLNQPQHF; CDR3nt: TGTGCCAGTACTATGAGTTTGAATCAGCCCCAGCATTTT
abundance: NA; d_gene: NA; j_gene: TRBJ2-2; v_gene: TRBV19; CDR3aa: CASSIVTQNTGELFF; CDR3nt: TGTGCCAGTAGTATAGTGACACAGAACACCGGGGAGCTGTTTTTT
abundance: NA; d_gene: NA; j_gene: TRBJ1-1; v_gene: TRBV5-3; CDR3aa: CARSGPTGNTEAFF; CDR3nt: TGTGCCAGAAGCGGACCGACAGGCAACACTGAAGCTTTCTTT
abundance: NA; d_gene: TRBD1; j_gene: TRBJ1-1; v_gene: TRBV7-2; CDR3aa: CASSLAPTGGAFF; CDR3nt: TGTGCCAGCAGCTTAGCACCGACAGGGGGGGCTTTCTTT
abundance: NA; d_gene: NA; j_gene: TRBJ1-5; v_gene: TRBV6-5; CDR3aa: CASRPWGGGQPQHF; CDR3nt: TGTGCCAGCAGGCCCTGGGGGGGAGGGCAGCCCCAGCATTTT
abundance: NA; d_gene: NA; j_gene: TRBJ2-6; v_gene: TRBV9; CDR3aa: CASSLRVTSGANVLTF; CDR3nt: TGTGCCAGCAGCCTTCGGGTCACCTCTGGGGCCAACGTCCTGACTTTC
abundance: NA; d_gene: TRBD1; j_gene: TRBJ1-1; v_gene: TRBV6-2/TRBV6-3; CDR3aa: CASSARTGEGRNTEAFF; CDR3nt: TGTGCCAGCAGTGCCCGGACAGGGGAGGGGAGGAACACTGAAGCTTTCTTT
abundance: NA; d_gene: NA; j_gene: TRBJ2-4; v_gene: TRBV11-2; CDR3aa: CASSVDRAKNIQYF; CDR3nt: TGTGCCAGCAGCGTTGACAGAGCCAAAAACATTCAGTACTTC
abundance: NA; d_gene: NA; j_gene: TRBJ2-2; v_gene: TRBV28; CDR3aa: CASSLTGRGNTGELFF; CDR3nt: TGTGCCAGCAGTTTAACGGGCAGGGGCAACACCGGGGAGCTGTTTTTT
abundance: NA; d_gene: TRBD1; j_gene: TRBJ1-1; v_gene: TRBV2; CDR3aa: CASIVGQGFREAFF; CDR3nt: TGTGCCAGCATCGTTGGACAGGGTTTTCGGGAAGCTTTCTTT
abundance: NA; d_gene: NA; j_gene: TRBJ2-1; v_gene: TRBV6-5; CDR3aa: CATRDYNEQFF; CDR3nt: TGTGCCACCCGGGACTACAATGAGCAGTTCTTC
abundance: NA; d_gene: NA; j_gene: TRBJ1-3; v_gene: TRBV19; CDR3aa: CASRPGSDGNTIYF; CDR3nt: TGTGCCAGTAGACCGGGGTCAGATGGAAACACCATATATTTT
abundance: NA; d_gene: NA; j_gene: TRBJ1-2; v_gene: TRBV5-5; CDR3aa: CASSPTGKALRGYTF; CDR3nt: TGTGCCAGCAGCCCGACGGGGAAGGCTTTACGAGGCTACACCTTC